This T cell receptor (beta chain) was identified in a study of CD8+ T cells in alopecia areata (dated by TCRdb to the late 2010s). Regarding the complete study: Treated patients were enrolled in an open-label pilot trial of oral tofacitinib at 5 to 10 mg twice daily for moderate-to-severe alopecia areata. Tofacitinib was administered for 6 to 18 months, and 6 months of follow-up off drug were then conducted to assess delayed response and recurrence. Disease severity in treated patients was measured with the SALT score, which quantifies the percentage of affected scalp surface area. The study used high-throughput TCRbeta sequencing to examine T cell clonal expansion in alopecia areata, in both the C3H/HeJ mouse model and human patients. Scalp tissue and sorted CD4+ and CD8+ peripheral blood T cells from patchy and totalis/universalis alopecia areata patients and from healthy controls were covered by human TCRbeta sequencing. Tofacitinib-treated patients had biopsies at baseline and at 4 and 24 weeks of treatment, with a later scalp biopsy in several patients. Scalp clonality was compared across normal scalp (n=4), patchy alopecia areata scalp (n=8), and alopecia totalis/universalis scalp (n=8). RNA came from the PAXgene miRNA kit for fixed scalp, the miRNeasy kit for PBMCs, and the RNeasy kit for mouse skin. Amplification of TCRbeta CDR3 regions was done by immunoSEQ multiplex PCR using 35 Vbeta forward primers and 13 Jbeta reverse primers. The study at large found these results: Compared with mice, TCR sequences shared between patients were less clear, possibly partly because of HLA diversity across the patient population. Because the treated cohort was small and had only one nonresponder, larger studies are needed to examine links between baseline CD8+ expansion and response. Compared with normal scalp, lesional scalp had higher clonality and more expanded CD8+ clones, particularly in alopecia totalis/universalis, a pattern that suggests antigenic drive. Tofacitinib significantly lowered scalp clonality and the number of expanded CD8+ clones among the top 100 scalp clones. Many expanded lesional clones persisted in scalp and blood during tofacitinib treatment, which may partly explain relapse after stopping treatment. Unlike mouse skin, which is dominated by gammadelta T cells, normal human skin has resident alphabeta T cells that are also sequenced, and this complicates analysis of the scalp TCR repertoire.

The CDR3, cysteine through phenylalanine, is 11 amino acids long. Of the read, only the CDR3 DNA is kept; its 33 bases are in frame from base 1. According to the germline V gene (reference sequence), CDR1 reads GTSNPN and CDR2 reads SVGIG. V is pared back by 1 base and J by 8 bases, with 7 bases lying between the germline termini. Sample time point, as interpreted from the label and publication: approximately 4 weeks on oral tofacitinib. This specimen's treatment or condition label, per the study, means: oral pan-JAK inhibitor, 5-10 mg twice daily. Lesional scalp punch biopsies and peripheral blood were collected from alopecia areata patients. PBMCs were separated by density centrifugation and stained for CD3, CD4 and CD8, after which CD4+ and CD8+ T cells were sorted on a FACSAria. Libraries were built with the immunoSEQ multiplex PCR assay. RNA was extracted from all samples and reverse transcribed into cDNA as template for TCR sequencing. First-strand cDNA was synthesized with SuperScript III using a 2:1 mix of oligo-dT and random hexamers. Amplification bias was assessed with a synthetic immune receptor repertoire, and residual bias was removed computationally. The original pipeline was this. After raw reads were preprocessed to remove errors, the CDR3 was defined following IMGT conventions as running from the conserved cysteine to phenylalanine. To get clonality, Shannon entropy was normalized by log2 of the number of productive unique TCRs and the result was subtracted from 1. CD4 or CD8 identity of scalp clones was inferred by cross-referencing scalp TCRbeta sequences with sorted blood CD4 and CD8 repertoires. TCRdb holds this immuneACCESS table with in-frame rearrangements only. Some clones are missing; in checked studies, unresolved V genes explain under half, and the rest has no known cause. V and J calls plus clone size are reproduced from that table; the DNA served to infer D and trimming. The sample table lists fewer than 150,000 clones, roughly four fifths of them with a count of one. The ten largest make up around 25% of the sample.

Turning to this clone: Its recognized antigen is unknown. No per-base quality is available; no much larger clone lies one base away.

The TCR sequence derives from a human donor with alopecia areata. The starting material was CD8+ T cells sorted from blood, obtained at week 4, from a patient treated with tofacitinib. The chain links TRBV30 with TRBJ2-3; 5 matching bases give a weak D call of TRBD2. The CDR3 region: CAWSGEGTQYF. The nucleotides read TGTGCCTGGAGTGGCGAGGGTACGCAGTATTTT.